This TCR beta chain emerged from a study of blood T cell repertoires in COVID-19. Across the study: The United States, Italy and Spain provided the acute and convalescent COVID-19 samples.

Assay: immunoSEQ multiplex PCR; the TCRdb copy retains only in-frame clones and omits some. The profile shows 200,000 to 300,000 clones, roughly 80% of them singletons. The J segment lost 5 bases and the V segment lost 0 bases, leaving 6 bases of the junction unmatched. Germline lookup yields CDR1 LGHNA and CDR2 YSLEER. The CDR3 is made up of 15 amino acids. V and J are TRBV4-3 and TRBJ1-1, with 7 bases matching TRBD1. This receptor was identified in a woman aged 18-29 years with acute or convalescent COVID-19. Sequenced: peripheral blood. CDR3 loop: CASSQDRGRGTEAFF. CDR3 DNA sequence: TGCGCCAGCAGCCAAGATAGGGGGCGAGGTACTGAAGCTTTCTTT.